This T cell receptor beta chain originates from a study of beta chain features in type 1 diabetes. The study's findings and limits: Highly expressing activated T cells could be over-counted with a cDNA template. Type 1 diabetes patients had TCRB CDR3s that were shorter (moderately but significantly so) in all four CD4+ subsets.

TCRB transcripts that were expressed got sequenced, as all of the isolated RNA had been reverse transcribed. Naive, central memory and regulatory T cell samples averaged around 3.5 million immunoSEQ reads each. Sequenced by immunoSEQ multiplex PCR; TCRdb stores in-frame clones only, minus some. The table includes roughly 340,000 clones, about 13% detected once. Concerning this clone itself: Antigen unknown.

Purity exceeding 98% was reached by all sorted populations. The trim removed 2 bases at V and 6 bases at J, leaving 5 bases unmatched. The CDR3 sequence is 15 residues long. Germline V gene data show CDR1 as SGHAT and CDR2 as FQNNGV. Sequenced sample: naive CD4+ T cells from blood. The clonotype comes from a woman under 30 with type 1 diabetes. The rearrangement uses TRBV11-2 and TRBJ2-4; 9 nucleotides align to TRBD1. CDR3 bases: TGTGCCAGCAGCTTAAGGGGGACAGGGATAAACATTCAGTACTTC. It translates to CASSLRGTGINIQYF.